This TCR beta chain was sequenced during a study of blood T cell repertoires in COVID-19. Study-wide background: Acute and convalescent COVID-19 samples came from the United States, Italy and Spain. Sample material is recorded as cDNA or gDNA derived from T cells, B-cell-depleted T cells, or PBMCs.

In the original analysis: Estimation of nucleated cell counts relied on the amplification of reference gene primers. Clones were read by immunoSEQ multiplex PCR, and TCRdb kept only the in-frame ones, dropping some. V and J calls and clone size are given by that table; D and trimming were obtained from the DNA. The sample has about 200,000 clones, over 70% seen once; the top ten hold approximately 30%. CDR1 is SGHNT, CDR2 YYREEE, per germline (reference sequence). The CDR3 runs 15 residues. Trimming stripped 0 bases from V and 1 base from J, with 10 bases between. Sample: peripheral blood. The sequence was collected from a man aged 35-49 years with acute or convalescent COVID-19. V gene TRBV5-4 combines with J gene TRBJ1-1; TRBD1 is a possible D gene (5 bases). The CDR3 DNA sequence: TGTGCCAGCAGCTTGGCCGGGGGAGGGAACACTGAAGCTTTCTTT. The encoded protein is CASSLAGGGNTEAFF.